This paragraph reports one TCR beta chain. Assay used: immunoSEQ multiplex PCR; TCRdb lists only in-frame clones, some missing. The sample records 600,000 to 750,000 clones, about 90% being singletons. The data originate from a study of shared clonotypes between healthy human individuals. There were no recent acute infections or vaccinations among the donors, who were healthy HIV-negative adults. Germline V gene data show CDR1 as WNHNN and CDR2 as SYGVQD (reference sequence). The length of the CDR3 is 16 residues. V dropped 2 bases and J dropped 7 bases, with 20 bases sitting between them. The clonotype comes from a man aged 18-30 years in good health. Some clones in this sample may be carry-over from other donors' samples. Material for sequencing was memory CD8+ T cells from PBMCs. Subset described: CD45RO+ cells pooled with CCR7-negative TemRA cells. The gene calls are TRBV10-1 and TRBJ2-5; D not resolved. DNA for the CDR3: TGCGCCAGCAGTGAGACCGCAGGCACAGCCGCAGGGACCCAGTACTTC. Translated: CASSETAGTAAGTQYF.